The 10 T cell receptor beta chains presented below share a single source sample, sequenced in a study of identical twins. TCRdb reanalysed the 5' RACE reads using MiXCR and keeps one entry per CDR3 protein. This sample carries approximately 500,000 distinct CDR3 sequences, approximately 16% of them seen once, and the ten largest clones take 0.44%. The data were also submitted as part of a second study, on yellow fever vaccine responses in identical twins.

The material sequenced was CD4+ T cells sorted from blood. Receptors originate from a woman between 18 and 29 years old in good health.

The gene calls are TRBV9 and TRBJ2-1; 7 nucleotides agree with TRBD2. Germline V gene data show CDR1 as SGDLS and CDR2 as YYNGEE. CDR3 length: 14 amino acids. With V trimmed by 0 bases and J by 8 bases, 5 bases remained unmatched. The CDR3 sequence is CASSVEVGGDEQFF. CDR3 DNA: TGTGCCAGCAGCGTAGAGGTGGGAGGGGATGAGCAGTTCTTC. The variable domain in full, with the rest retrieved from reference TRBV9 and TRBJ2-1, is DSGVTQTPKHLITATGQRVTLRCSPRSGDLSVYWYQQSLDQGLQFLIQYYNGEERAKGNILERFSAQQFPDLHSELNLSSLELGDSALYFCASSVEVGGDEQFFGPGTRLTVL.

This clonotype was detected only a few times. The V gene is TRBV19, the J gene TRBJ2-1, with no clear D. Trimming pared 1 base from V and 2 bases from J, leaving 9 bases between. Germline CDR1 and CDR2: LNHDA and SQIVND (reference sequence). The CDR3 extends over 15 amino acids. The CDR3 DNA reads TGTGCCAGTAGTATAGTGGGCTTCCCCTACAATGAGCAGTTCTTC. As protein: CASSIVGFPYNEQFF.

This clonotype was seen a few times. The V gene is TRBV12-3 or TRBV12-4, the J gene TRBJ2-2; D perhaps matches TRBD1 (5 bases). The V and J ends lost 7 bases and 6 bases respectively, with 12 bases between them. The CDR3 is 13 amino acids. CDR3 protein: CASTPRVAGELFF. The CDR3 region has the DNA TGTGCCAGCACTCCCAGGGTGGCCGGGGAGCTGTTTTTT.

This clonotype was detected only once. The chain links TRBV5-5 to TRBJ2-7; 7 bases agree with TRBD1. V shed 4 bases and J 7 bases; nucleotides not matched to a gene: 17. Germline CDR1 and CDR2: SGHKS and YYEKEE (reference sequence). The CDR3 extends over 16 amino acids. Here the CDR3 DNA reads TGTGCCAGCAGCCCGATCTTCGCGAGGACAGGAGGAGAGCAGTACTTC. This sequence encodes CASSPIFARTGGEQYF. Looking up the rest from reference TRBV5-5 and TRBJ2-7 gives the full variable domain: DAGVTQSPTHLIKTRGQQVTLRCSPISGHKSVSWYQQVLGQGPQFIFQYYEKEERGRGNFPDRFSARQFPNYSSELNVNALLLGDSALYLCASSPIFARTGGEQYFGPGTRLTVT.

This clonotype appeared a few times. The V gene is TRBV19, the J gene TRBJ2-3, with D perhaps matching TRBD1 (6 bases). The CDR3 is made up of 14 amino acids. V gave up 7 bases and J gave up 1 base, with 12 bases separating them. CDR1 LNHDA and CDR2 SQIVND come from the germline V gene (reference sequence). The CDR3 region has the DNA TGTGCCAGTAACAGGGCAAGGGGCACAGATACGCAGTATTTT. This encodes CASNRARGTDTQYF.

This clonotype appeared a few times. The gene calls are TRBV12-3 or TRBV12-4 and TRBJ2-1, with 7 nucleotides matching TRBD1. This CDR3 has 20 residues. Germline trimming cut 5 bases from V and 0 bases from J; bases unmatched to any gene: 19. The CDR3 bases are TGTGCCAGCAGTCCCCCCTCCATAGTCACAGGGGCAACCTCCTACAATGAGCAGTTCTTC. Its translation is CASSPPSIVTGATSYNEQFF.

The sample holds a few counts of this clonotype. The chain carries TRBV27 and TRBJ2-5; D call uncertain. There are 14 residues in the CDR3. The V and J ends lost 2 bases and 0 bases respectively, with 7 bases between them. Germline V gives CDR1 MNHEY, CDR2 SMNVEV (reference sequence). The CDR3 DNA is TGTGCCAGCAGTTTACGATCGAACCAAGAGACCCAGTACTTC. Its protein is CASSLRSNQETQYF.

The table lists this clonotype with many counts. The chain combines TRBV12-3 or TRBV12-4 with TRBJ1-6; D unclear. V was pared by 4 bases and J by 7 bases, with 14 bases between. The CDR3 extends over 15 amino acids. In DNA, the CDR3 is TGTGCCAGCAGTTGGAGTACCCTCATCAATTCACCCCTCCACTTT. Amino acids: CASSWSTLINSPLHF.

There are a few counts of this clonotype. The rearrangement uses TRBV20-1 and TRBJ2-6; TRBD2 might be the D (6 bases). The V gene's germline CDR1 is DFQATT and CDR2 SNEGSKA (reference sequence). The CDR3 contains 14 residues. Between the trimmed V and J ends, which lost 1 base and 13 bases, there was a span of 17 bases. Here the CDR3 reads CSARGGGSPRVLTF. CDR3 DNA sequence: TGCAGTGCTAGAGGGGGAGGTTCCCCGAGGGTCCTGACTTTC.

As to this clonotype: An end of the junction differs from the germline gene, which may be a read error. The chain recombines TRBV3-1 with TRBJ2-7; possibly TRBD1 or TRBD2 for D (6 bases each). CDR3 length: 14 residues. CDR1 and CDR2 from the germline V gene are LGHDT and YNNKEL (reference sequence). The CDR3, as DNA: TGTGCCAGCGGCCAACGGGGGCAGGGCCACGAGCAGTACTTC. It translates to CASGQRGQGHEQYF.